A selection of T cell receptor beta chains follows, all from one sample in a study of CD8 T cells in ankylosing spondylitis. TCRdb processed the 5' RACE reads anew with MiXCR; each CDR3 protein has one entry. The repertoire includes about 220,000 distinct CDR3 sequences, roughly 26% of them detected once, and 6.6% sits in the top ten. Input material: blood, either unsorted or a sorted T cell fraction (not recorded which). Source of these receptors: a male donor with ankylosing spondylitis or in good health (not recorded which). Both conserved end residues are part of each CDR3. D genes are given only for firm matches. Expanded clones get a size class; other rows say once, few or many, or leave the size out.

abundance: -
d_gene: TRBD1
j_gene: TRBJ1-1
v_gene: TRBV12-3/TRBV12-4
CDR3nt: TGTGCCAGCACCCAGACAGGGGGAAGTGGCACTGAAGCTTTCTTT
CDR3aa: CASTQTGGSGTEAFF

abundance: -
d_gene: TRBD1
j_gene: TRBJ2-7
v_gene: TRBV5-1
CDR3nt: TGCGCCAGCAGCCTACGACCTGGGACAGGGGGCGACGAGCAGTACTTC
CDR3aa: CASSLRPGTGGDEQYF

abundance: -
d_gene: TRBD2
j_gene: TRBJ2-7
v_gene: TRBV5-5
CDR3nt: TGTGCCAGCAGCTTGGCTGCTAGCGGGAGGATCGGCGAGCAGTACTTC
CDR3aa: CASSLAASGRIGEQYF

abundance: -
d_gene: TRBD1
j_gene: TRBJ2-1
v_gene: TRBV29-1
CDR3nt: TGCAGCGTTCTCCGGGACAGGGACAATGAGCAGTTCTTC
CDR3aa: CSVLRDRDNEQFF

abundance: many
d_gene: -
j_gene: TRBJ2-1
v_gene: TRBV4-1
CDR3nt: TGCGCCAGCAGCCAAGATGAAGCGATGAGCTCCTACAATGAGCAGTTCTTC
CDR3aa: CASSQDEAMSSYNEQFF

abundance: many
d_gene: -
j_gene: TRBJ1-1
v_gene: TRBV12-3/TRBV12-4
CDR3nt: TGTGCCAGCAGCCTTAGACCCGTATCTGAAGCTTTCTTT
CDR3aa: CASSLRPVSEAFF

abundance: once
d_gene: TRBD2
j_gene: TRBJ2-5
v_gene: TRBV5-6
CDR3nt: TGTGCCAGCAGTCCGGCCGGGGGGTCACAAGAGACCCAGTACTTC
CDR3aa: CASSPAGGSQETQYF

abundance: many
d_gene: TRBD2
j_gene: TRBJ2-1
v_gene: TRBV7-9
CDR3nt: TGTGCCAGCAGCTTAGCTGGCGGGGGGGGGGTTCGGGAGCAGTTCTTC
CDR3aa: CASSLAGGGGVREQFF

abundance: few
d_gene: TRBD2
j_gene: TRBJ2-5
v_gene: TRBV6-1
CDR3nt: TGTGCCAGCAGTGCCATTTGGTCTAGCGGGAGAATTGAAGAGACCCAGTACTTC
CDR3aa: CASSAIWSSGRIEETQYF

abundance: -
d_gene: TRBD1
j_gene: TRBJ1-1
v_gene: TRBV20-1
CDR3nt: TGCAGTGCCTACTATAGACAGGGTAACACTGAAGCTTTCTTT
CDR3aa: CSAYYRQGNTEAFF

abundance: many
d_gene: -
j_gene: TRBJ1-4
v_gene: TRBV4-1
CDR3nt: TGCGCCAGCAGCCAAGATCCAAATAATGAAAAACTGTTTTTT
CDR3aa: CASSQDPNNEKLFF

abundance: few
d_gene: -
j_gene: TRBJ2-1
v_gene: TRBV20-1
CDR3nt: TGCAGTGCTAGGGTCTTTAATGTTCTAGCGTCTAGTAATGAGCAGTTCTTC
CDR3aa: CSARVFNVLASSNEQFF

abundance: few
d_gene: -
j_gene: TRBJ2-7
v_gene: TRBV5-5
CDR3nt: TGTGCCAGCAGCTATTTGGTCTTCGGCAGGGAATACGAGCAGTACTTC
CDR3aa: CASSYLVFGREYEQYF

abundance: -
d_gene: -
j_gene: TRBJ1-3
v_gene: TRBV20-1
CDR3nt: TGCAGTGCTAGCGCACAAAGCTCTGGAAACACCATATATTTT
CDR3aa: CSASAQSSGNTIYF

abundance: many
d_gene: -
j_gene: TRBJ1-1
v_gene: TRBV6-1
CDR3nt: TGTGCCAGTCGTGGGACGACCTCTGAAGCTTTCTTT
CDR3aa: CASRGTTSEAFF

abundance: many
d_gene: -
j_gene: TRBJ2-2
v_gene: TRBV6-1
CDR3nt: TGTGCCAGCATAACCCAGAGTGGGACCGGGGAGCTGTTTTTT
CDR3aa: CASITQSGTGELFF

abundance: -
d_gene: TRBD1
j_gene: TRBJ2-7
v_gene: TRBV3-1
CDR3nt: TGTGCCTCCTGCCAATCCCCGGGACAGAACTACGAGCAGTACTTC
CDR3aa: CASCQSPGQNYEQYF

abundance: -
d_gene: TRBD2
j_gene: TRBJ2-5
v_gene: TRBV5-1
CDR3nt: TGCGCCAGCAGCTTGGGGCTACGGGGGGAGTCGATCCAAGAGACCCAGTACTTC
CDR3aa: CASSLGLRGESIQETQYF

abundance: many
d_gene: TRBD2
j_gene: TRBJ2-5
v_gene: TRBV20-1
CDR3nt: TGCAGTGCTCGAAAGTTAGCGGGAGGGGGGGAGACCCAGTACTTC
CDR3aa: CSARKLAGGGETQYF

abundance: many
d_gene: TRBD2
j_gene: TRBJ2-1
v_gene: TRBV20-1
CDR3nt: TGCAGTGCCCGTTCAGACCATAGCGGGAGGTCTGTTAATGAGCAGTTCTTC
CDR3aa: CSARSDHSGRSVNEQFF

abundance: many
d_gene: -
j_gene: TRBJ2-1
v_gene: TRBV7-2
CDR3nt: TGTGCCAGCAGCTTTTCCACGGTTGAGCAGTTCTTC
CDR3aa: CASSFSTVEQFF

abundance: -
d_gene: -
j_gene: TRBJ2-3
v_gene: TRBV29-1
CDR3nt: TGCAGCGTTGAAACATCGGGGGGCGCGAAAGATACGCAGTATTTT
CDR3aa: CSVETSGGAKDTQYF

abundance: -
d_gene: TRBD2
j_gene: TRBJ2-1
v_gene: TRBV7-3
CDR3nt: TGTGCCAGCAGCCCGCCGGGACTAACCTACAATGAGCAGTTCTTC
CDR3aa: CASSPPGLTYNEQFF

abundance: -
d_gene: TRBD2
j_gene: TRBJ2-1
v_gene: TRBV20-1
CDR3nt: TGCAGTGCAATAGCGGGAGCTCACAATGAGCAGTTCTTC
CDR3aa: CSAIAGAHNEQFF

abundance: -
d_gene: -
j_gene: TRBJ2-2
v_gene: TRBV9
CDR3nt: TGTGCCAGCAGCGTCGGGACTTGGGTTACCGCGAACACCGGGGAGCTGTTTTTT
CDR3aa: CASSVGTWVTANTGELFF

abundance: -
d_gene: TRBD2
j_gene: TRBJ2-1
v_gene: TRBV4-3
CDR3nt: TGCGCCAGCAGCCAAACCCAACTAGCGGGAGGCAGTAGGGAGCAGTTCTTC
CDR3aa: CASSQTQLAGGSREQFF

abundance: many
d_gene: -
j_gene: TRBJ2-3
v_gene: TRBV20-1
CDR3nt: TGCAGTGCTAGACCAACTAGCACAGATACGCAGTATTTT
CDR3aa: CSARPTSTDTQYF

abundance: many
d_gene: TRBD1
j_gene: TRBJ2-7
v_gene: TRBV7-3
CDR3nt: TGTGCCAGCAGCCCGGACAGGTTGGGAGAGCAGTACTTC
CDR3aa: CASSPDRLGEQYF

abundance: many
d_gene: TRBD1
j_gene: TRBJ2-1
v_gene: TRBV7-6
CDR3nt: TGTGCCAGCAGCCCCCGGGCAACAGGGGGAGGAAATGAGCAGTTCTTC
CDR3aa: CASSPRATGGGNEQFF

abundance: -
d_gene: -
j_gene: TRBJ2-1
v_gene: TRBV12-3/TRBV12-4
CDR3nt: TGTGCCAGCAGTTTAGGAACCTCTAGGGATGAGCAGTTCTTC
CDR3aa: CASSLGTSRDEQFF

abundance: -
d_gene: -
j_gene: TRBJ2-3
v_gene: TRBV12-3/TRBV12-4
CDR3nt: TGTACCAGCAGAATAGCAGATACGCAGTATTTT
CDR3aa: CTSRIADTQYF

abundance: many
d_gene: -
j_gene: TRBJ2-5
v_gene: TRBV10-3
CDR3nt: TGTGCCATCAGCGAGAGCAAGATACAAGAGACCCAGTACTTC
CDR3aa: CAISESKIQETQYF

abundance: once
d_gene: -
j_gene: TRBJ2-1
v_gene: TRBV10-1
CDR3nt: TGCGCCAGCAGTGACAAGCGGCCCTCCTACAATGAGCAGTTCTTC
CDR3aa: CASSDKRPSYNEQFF

abundance: -
d_gene: -
j_gene: TRBJ1-5
v_gene: TRBV12-3/TRBV12-4
CDR3nt: TGTGCCAGCAGTTTACAGGGGACCCATCAGCCCCAGCATTTT
CDR3aa: CASSLQGTHQPQHF

abundance: few
d_gene: TRBD1
j_gene: TRBJ1-2
v_gene: TRBV20-1
CDR3nt: TGCAGTGCTCGACAGGGGGCCCAGTATGGCTACACCTTC
CDR3aa: CSARQGAQYGYTF

abundance: -
d_gene: -
j_gene: TRBJ1-1
v_gene: TRBV4-3
CDR3nt: TGCGCCAGCAGCCCTTCGGGCAGCCTGAACACTGAAGCTTTCTTT
CDR3aa: CASSPSGSLNTEAFF

abundance: -
d_gene: TRBD2
j_gene: TRBJ2-1
v_gene: TRBV5-1
CDR3nt: TGCGCCAGCAGCCAAACTAGGGAGGGTGAGCAGTTCTTC
CDR3aa: CASSQTREGEQFF